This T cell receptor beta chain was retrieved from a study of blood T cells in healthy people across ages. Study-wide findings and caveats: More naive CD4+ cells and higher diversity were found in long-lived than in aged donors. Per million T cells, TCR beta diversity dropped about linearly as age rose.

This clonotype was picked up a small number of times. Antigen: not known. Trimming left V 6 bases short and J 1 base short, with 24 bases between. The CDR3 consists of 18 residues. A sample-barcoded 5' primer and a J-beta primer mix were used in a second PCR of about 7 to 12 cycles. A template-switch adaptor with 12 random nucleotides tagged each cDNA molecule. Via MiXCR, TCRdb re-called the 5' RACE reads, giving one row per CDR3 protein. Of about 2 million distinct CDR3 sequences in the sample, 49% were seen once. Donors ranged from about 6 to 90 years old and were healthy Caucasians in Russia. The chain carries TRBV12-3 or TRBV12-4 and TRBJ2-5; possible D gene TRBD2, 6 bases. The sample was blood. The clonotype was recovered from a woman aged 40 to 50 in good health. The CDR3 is CASRPNFELTSFQETQYF. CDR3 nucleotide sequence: TGTGCCAGCAGGCCAAATTTCGAGCTTACTAGCTTCCAAGAGACCCAGTACTTC.